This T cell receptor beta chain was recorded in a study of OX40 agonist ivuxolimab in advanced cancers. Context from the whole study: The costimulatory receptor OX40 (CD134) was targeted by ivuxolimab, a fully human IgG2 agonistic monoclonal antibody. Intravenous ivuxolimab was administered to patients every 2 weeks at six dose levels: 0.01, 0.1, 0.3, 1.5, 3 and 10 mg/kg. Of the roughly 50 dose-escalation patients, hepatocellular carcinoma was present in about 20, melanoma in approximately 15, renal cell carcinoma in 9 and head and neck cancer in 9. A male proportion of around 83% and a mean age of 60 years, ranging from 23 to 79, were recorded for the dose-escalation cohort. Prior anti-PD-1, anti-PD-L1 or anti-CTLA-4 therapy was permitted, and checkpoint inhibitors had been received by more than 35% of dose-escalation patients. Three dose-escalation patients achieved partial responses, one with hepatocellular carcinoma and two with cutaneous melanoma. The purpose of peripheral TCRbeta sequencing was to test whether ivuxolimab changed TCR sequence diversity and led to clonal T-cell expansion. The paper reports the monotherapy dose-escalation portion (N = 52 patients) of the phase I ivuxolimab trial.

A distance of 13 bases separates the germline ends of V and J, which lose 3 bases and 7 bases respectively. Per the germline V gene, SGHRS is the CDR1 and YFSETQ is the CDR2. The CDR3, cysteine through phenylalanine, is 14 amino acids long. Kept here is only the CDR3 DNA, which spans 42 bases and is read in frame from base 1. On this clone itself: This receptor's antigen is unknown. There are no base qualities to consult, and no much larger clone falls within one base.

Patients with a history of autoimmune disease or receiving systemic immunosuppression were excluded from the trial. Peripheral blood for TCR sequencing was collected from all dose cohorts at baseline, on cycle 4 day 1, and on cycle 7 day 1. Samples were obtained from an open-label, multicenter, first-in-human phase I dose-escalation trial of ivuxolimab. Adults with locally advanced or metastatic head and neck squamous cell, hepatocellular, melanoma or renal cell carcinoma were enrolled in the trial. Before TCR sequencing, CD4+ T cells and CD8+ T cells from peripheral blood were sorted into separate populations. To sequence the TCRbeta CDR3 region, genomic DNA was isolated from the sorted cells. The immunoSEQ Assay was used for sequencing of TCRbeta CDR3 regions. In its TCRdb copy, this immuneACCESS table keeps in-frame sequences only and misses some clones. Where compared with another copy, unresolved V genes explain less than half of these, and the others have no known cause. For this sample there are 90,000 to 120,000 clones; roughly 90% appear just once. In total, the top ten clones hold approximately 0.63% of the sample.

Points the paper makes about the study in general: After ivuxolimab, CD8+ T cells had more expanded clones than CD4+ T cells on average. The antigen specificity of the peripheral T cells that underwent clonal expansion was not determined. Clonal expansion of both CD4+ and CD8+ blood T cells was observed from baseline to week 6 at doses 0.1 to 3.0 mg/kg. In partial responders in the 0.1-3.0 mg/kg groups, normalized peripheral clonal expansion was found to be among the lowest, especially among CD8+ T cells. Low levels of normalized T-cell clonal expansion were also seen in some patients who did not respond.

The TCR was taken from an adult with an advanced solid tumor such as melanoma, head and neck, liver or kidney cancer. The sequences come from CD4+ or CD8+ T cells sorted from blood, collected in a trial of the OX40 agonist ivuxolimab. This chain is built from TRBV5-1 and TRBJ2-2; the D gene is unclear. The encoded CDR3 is CASSSGQDGGELFF. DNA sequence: TGCGCCAGCAGCTCTGGCCAGGACGGCGGGGAGCTGTTTTTT.